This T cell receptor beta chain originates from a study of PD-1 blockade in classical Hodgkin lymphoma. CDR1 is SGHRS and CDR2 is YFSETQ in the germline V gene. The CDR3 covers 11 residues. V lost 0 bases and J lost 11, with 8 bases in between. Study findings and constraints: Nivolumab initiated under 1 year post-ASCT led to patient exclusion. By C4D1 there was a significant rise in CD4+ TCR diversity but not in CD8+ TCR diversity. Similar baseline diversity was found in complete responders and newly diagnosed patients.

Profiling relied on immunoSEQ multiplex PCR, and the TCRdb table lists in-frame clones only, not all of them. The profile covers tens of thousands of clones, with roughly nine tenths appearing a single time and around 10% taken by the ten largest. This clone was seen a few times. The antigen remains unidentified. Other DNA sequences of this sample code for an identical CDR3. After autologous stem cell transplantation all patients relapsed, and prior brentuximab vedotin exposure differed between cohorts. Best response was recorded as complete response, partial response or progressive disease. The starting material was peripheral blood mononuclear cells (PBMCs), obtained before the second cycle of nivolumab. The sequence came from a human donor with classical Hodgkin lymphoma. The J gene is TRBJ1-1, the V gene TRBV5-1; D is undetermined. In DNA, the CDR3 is TGCGCCAGCAGCTTGGACGGACGGGCTTTCTTT. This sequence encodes CASSLDGRAFF.